Following are 8 T cell receptor beta chains from one sample sequenced in a study of blood T cell repertoires in COVID-19. TCRdb keeps only in-frame clones here, not all; method: immunoSEQ multiplex PCR. The sample contains 150,000 to 200,000 clones, roughly 90% of which appear only once. Sequencing was done on a sample of peripheral blood. These receptors were taken from a man between 40 and 49 years old with acute or convalescent COVID-19.

This clone showed up just once. This chain uses TRBV7-9 with TRBJ2-7, with TRBD1 as a possible D gene (6 bases). The CDR3 sequence is 16 residues long. In germline, CDR1 is SEHNR, CDR2 FQNEAQ (reference sequence). V was pared by 1 base and J by 2 bases, with 15 bases between. DNA of the CDR3: TGTGCCAGCAGCTTAGGGACGAGAGGGGACACCTACGAGCAGTACTTC. As protein: CASSLGTRGDTYEQYF.

This clone was seen only once. This sequence joins TRBV27 and TRBJ2-5; 9 bases match TRBD2. The length of the CDR3 is 15 residues. J lost 2 bases, V lost 0 bases, and 1 base had no gene match. CDR1 is MNHEY, CDR2 SMNVEV, per germline (reference sequence). Here the CDR3 reads CASSLSTSGQETQYF. CDR3 nucleotides: TGTGCCAGCAGTTTATCGACTAGCGGACAAGAGACCCAGTACTTC.

V usage is TRBV7-6 and J usage is TRBJ1-2; 8 nucleotides agree with TRBD1. The CDR3 consists of 14 residues. From germline, CDR1 is SGHVS and CDR2 FNYEAQ. Trimming removed 1 base from V and 8 bases from J; junction bases left unmatched: 6. DNA of the CDR3: TGTGCCAGCAGCTTAGGAGGGACAGGTCTGGGCTACACCTTC. Protein: CASSLGGTGLGYTF.

This chain connects TRBV5-1 to TRBJ2-3, with 10 bases matching TRBD1. The CDR3 is made up of 14 amino acids. The J segment lost 6 bases and the V segment lost 4 bases, leaving 5 bases of the junction unmatched. Germline loops: CDR1 SGHRS, CDR2 YFSETQ. The DNA of the CDR3 is TGCGCCAGCAGCGGAGGGACAGGGGCCGATACGCAGTATTTT. Translating gives CASSGGTGADTQYF.

This chain connects TRBV30 to TRBJ1-1, with 9 bases lining up with TRBD1. Germline lookup yields CDR1 GTSNPN and CDR2 SVGIG (reference sequence). This CDR3 is built from 14 residues. J was trimmed by 4 bases and V by 4 bases; bases with no gene match: 7. The DNA of the CDR3 is TGTGCCTGGATTTCGGACAGGGGTGCCACTGAAGCTTTCTTT. This translates into CAWISDRGATEAFF.

This clone was picked up one time. The chain employs TRBV5-1 and TRBJ1-4; unclear D gene. With 7 bases removed from V and 0 bases from J, the gap between germline ends came to 13 bases. Per germline, CDR1 SGHRS and CDR2 YFSETQ. The CDR3 loop spans 15 amino acids. CDR3 amino acids: CASAAGGATNEKLFF. CDR3 sequence (DNA): TGCGCCAGCGCCGCGGGTGGGGCAACTAATGAAAAACTGTTTTTT.

This chain uses TRBV24-1 with TRBJ2-5, with 7 bases identical to TRBD2. The ends lost 4 bases at V and 3 bases at J; junction bases unmatched: 1. CDR1 and CDR2 (germline): KGHDR, SFDVKD. The CDR3 runs to 13 residues. CDR3 sequence reads: CATSEGREETQYF. The CDR3 DNA sequence: TGTGCCACCAGTGAGGGGAGGGAAGAGACCCAGTACTTC.

V is TRBV5-8 and J is TRBJ1-1; 7 nucleotides agree with TRBD1. Germline V gives CDR1 SGHTS, CDR2 YDEGEE. The CDR3 runs 14 residues. V trimming: 10 bases; J trimming: 3 bases; junction bases outside the gene matches: 12. The CDR3 DNA follows: TGTGCCGGGAATACCGGGACAGCGTACACTGAAGCTTTCTTT. Translated, it gives CAGNTGTAYTEAFF.